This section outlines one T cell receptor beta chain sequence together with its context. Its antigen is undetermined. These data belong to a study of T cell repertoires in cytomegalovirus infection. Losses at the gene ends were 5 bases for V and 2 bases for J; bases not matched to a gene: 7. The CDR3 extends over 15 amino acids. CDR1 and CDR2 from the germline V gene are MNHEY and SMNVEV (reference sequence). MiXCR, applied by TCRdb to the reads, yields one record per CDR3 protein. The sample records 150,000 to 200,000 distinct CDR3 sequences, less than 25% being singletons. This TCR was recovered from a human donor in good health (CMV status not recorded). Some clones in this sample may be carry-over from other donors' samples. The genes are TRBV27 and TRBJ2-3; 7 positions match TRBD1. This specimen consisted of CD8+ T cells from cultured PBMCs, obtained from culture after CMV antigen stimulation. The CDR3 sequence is CASSPTGILTDTQYF. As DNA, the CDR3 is TGTGCCAGCAGTCCGACAGGGATCCTCACAGATACGCAGTATTTT.